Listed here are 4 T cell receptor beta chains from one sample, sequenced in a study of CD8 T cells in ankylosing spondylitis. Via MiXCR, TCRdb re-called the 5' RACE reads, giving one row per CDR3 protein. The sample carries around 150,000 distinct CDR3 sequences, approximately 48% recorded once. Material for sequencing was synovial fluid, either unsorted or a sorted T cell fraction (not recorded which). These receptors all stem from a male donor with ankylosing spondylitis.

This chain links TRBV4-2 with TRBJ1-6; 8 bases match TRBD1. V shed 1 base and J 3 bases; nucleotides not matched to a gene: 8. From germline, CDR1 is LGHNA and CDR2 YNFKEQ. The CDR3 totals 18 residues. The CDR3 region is CASSQAGQGAGYNSPLHF. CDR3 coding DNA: TGTGCCAGCAGCCAAGCGGGGCAGGGGGCGGGCTATAATTCACCCCTCCACTTT.

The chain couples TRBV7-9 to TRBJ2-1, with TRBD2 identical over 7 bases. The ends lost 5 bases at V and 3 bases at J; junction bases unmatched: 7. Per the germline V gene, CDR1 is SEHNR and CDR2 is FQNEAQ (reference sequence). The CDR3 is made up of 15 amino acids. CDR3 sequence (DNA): TGTGCCAGCAGCCAACTAGCGTCCTACTACAATGAGCAGTTCTTC. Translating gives CASSQLASYYNEQFF.

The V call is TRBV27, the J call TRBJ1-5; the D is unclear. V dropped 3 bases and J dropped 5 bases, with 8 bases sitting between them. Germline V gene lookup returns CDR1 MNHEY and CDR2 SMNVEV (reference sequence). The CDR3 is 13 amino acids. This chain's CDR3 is CASSFDAYQPQHF. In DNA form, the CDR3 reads TGTGCCAGCAGTTTCGATGCATATCAGCCCCAGCATTTT.

The CDR3 nucleotides read TGTGCCAGCAGCTCTCCCGGATTGGGGAGGACTGAAGCTTTCTTT. It translates to CASSSPGLGRTEAFF. This chain joins TRBV6-2 or TRBV6-3 and TRBJ1-1; unclear D gene. Germline CDR1 MNHEY, CDR2 SVGEGT. V dropped 6 bases and J dropped 5 bases, with 19 bases sitting between them. CDR3 length: 15 amino acids.